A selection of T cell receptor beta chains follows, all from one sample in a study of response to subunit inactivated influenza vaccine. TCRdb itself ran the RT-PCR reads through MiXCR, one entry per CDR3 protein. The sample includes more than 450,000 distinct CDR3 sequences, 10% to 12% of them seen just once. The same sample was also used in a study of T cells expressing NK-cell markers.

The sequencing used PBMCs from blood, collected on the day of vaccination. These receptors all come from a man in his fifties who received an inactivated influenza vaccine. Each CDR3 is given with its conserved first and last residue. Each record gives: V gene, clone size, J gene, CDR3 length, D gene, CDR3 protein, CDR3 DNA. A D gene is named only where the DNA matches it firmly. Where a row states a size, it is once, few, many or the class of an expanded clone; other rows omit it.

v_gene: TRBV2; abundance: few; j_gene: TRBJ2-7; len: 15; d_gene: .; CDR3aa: CASSDDFGGIYEQYF; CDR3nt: TGTGCCAGCAGTGACGATTTCGGCGGTATCTACGAGCAGTACTTC
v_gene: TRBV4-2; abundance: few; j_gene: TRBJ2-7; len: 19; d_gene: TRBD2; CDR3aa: CASSHPSVGREGISYEQYF; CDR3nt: TGTGCCAGCAGCCACCCTTCGGTGGGGCGGGAGGGAATCTCCTACGAGCAGTACTTC
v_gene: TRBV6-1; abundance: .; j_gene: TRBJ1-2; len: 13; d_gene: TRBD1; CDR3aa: CASRTGGGYGYTF; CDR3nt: TGTGCCAGCAGGACAGGGGGAGGGTATGGCTACACCTTC
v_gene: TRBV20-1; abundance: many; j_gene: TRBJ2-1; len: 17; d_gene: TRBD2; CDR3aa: CSARDIEGTSGINEQFF; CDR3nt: TGCAGTGCTAGAGATATTGAGGGGACTAGCGGTATCAATGAGCAGTTCTTC
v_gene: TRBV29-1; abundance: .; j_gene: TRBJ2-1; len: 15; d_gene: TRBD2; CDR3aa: CSVLSGRGSYNEQFF; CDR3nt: TGCAGCGTCCTTAGCGGGAGGGGCTCCTACAATGAGCAGTTCTTC
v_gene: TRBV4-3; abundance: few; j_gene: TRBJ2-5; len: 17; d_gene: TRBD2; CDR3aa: CASSQSFRREAGQTQYF; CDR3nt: TGCGCCAGCAGCCAAAGTTTTCGCCGGGAGGCTGGACAGACCCAGTACTTC
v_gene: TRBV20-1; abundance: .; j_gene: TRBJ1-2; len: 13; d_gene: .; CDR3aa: CSARADSYYGYTF; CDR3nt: TGCAGTGCTAGGGCAGACAGTTACTATGGCTACACCTTC
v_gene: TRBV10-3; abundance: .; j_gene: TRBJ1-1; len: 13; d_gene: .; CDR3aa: CAINDRTGTEAFF; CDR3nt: TGTGCCATCAATGACCGGACGGGCACTGAAGCTTTCTTT
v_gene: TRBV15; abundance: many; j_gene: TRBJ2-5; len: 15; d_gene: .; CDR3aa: CATSRDGALQETQYF; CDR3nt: TGTGCCACCAGCAGAGATGGGGCTCTTCAAGAGACCCAGTACTTC
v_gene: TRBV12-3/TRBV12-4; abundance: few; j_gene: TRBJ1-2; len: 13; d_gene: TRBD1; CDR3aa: CASRRTGGDGYTF; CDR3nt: TGTGCCAGCAGAAGGACAGGGGGCGACGGCTACACCTTC
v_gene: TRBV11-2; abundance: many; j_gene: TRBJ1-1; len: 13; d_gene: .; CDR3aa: CASSSGRLVEAFF; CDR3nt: TGTGCCAGCAGCTCTGGGAGGTTGGTGGAAGCTTTCTTT
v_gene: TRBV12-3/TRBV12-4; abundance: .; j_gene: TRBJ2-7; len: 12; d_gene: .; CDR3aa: CASSLRRDEQYF; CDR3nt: TGTGCCAGCAGTTTAAGGAGGGACGAGCAGTACTTC
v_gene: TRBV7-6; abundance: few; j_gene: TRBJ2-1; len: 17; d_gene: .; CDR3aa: CASSLKASAASWNEQFF; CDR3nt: TGTGCCAGCAGCTTAAAGGCGTCGGCGGCTAGCTGGAATGAGCAGTTCTTC
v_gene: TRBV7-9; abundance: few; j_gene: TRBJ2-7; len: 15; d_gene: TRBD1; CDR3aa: CASSPRATGVDEQYF; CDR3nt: TGTGCCAGCAGCCCCCGGGCCACAGGGGTCGACGAGCAGTACTTC